A single sample is the source of the 27 T cell receptor beta chains below, sequenced in a study of monozygotic twins with cystic fibrosis. Clones were read by immunoSEQ multiplex PCR, and TCRdb kept only the in-frame ones, dropping some. The data show some 17,000 clones, with over 95% seen just once and less than 0.8% held by the top ten. The specimen sequenced was blood. The receptors were gathered from a girl aged 2-10 years with cystic fibrosis.

V and J are TRBV11-3 and TRBJ2-5; weak D call: TRBD1 (6 bases). The CDR3 spans 14 residues. In germline, CDR1 is SGHNT, CDR2 YENEEA. Trimming shortened V by 1 base and J by 8 bases, and 14 bases separated the two germline ends. CDR3 residues: CASSLVEGDQTQYF. The CDR3 DNA is TGTGCCAGCAGCTTAGTAGAGGGGGACCAAACCCAGTACTTC.

V usage is TRBV19 and J usage is TRBJ2-2, with 9 bases matching TRBD1. After removal of 3 bases from V and 5 bases from J, the junction contained 7 bases not matched to a gene. The CDR3 is 16 residues long. Germline V CDR1 and CDR2: LNHDA, SQIVND (reference sequence). The CDR3 sequence: CASSIYRGPSTGELFF. The CDR3 DNA follows: TGTGCCAGTAGTATCTACAGGGGGCCTAGTACCGGGGAGCTGTTTTTT.

V is TRBV29-1 and J is TRBJ2-7; D call uncertain. Trimming removed 8 bases at V and 7 bases at J, with 21 bases between. The CDR3 totals 13 residues. The germline V gene has CDR1 SQVTM and CDR2 ANQGSEA. The CDR3 DNA reads as TGCAGCACACGGTCCACGATAGTTGGAGAGCAGTACTTC. Amino acids: CSTRSTIVGEQYF.

CDR3 sequence reads: CASSRRGGTSTDTQYF. For the CDR3, the DNA is TGTGCCAGCTCACGGCGGGGCGGGACTAGCACAGATACGCAGTATTTT. The chain has TRBV18 and TRBJ2-3; weak D call: TRBD2 (6 bases). The CDR3 consists of 16 residues. The V gene lost 4 bases and the J gene lost 0 bases, with 14 bases spanning the gap. Germline CDR1 KGHSH, CDR2 LQKENI.

The chain is built from TRBV18 and TRBJ2-4; D remains unclear. Between the trimmed V and J ends, which lost 1 base and 0 bases, there was a span of 10 bases. Germline assignment: CDR1 KGHSH and CDR2 LQKENI. The CDR3 has 16 residues. In DNA form, the CDR3 reads TGTGCCAGCTCACCACGGTCCGCTGTAGCCAAAAACATTCAGTACTTC. It translates to CASSPRSAVAKNIQYF.

The chain combines TRBV7-2 with TRBJ2-7, with no clear D. The CDR3 runs 14 residues. Trimming took off 0 bases at V and 4 bases at J, with 10 bases between the two ends. The germline CDR1 and CDR2 sequences are SGHTA and FQGNSA. CDR3 in DNA: TGTGCCAGCAGCTTAGCGCAGGTGGGTTACGAGCAGTACTTC. This encodes CASSLAQVGYEQYF.

J is TRBJ2-3 and V is TRBV7-8; possible D gene TRBD2, 5 bases. CDR1 SGHVS and CDR2 FQNEAQ come from the germline V gene. Trimming removed 7 bases at V and 5 bases at J, with 16 bases between. The CDR3 sequence is 14 residues long. For the CDR3, the DNA is TGTGCCAGCACCCGAGGGTGGGCACAAGATACGCAGTATTTT. Its protein product is CASTRGWAQDTQYF. Drawing the rest from reference TRBV7-8 and TRBJ2-3, the complete variable domain is GAGVSQSPRYKVAKRGQDVALRCDPISGHVSLFWYQQALGQGPEFLTYFQNEAQLDKSGLPSDRFFAERPEGSVSTLKIQRTQQEDSAVYLCASTRGWAQDTQYFGPGTRLTVL.

The rearrangement links TRBV28 to TRBJ2-7; no clear D. Germline CDR1 is MDHEN and CDR2 is SYDVKM. There are 13 residues in the CDR3. Trimming left V 7 bases short and J 2 bases short, with 12 bases between. CDR3 in DNA: TGTGCCAGCAACGGTGGGTGGACCTACGAGCAGTACTTC. As protein: CASNGGWTYEQYF. The variable domain in full, completed from reference TRBV28 and TRBJ2-7, reads DVKVTQSSRYLVKRTGEKVFLECVQDMDHENMFWYRQDPGLGLRLIYFSYDVKMKEKGDIPEGYSVSREKKERFSLILESASTNQTSMYLCASNGGWTYEQYFGPGTRLTVT.

For the CDR3, the DNA is TGTGCCAGCAGTCCCCCGGCGGACTTCTCGATGAAGGGCTACGAGCAGTACTTC. This gives the protein CASSPPADFSMKGYEQYF. The chain uses TRBV27 and TRBJ2-7, with D perhaps matching TRBD2 (5 bases). V was shortened by 5 bases and J by 3 bases, with 26 bases between the two germline ends. The CDR3 contains 18 residues. From germline, CDR1 is MNHEY and CDR2 SMNVEV (reference sequence).

The rearrangement joins TRBV6-5 to TRBJ2-1; tentatively, D is TRBD1 or TRBD2 (5 bases each). V lost 8 bases and J lost 3, with 11 bases in between. Germline assignment: CDR1 MNHEY and CDR2 SVGAGI. The CDR3 runs to 13 residues. The CDR3 sequence: CASLGRNYNEQFF. CDR3 in DNA: TGTGCCAGCCTGGGACGGAACTACAATGAGCAGTTCTTC.

The chain recombines TRBV7-2 with TRBJ1-2, with D maybe TRBD1 (6 bases). V was cut by 5 bases and J by 4 bases, with 11 bases left in between. Germline CDR1 reads SGHTA; CDR2 reads FQGNSA. This CDR3 is built from 13 residues. Here the CDR3 reads CASSEDRPYGYTF. CDR3 nucleotide sequence: TGTGCCAGCAGCGAAGACAGGCCCTATGGCTACACCTTC.

The chain has TRBV5-1 and TRBJ2-5; D could derive from TRBD1 or TRBD2 (6 bases each). The V end lost 0 bases, the J end lost 0 bases, and 9 bases lay between the germline ends. The CDR3 has 15 residues. The V gene's germline CDR1 is SGHRS and CDR2 YFSETQ. Here the CDR3 reads CASSLVGGYQETQYF. As DNA, the CDR3 is TGCGCCAGCAGCTTGGTAGGGGGGTACCAAGAGACCCAGTACTTC.

The chain combines TRBV4-3 with TRBJ2-7, with TRBD1 as a possible D gene (6 bases). CDR1 LGHNA and CDR2 YSLEER come from the germline V gene. Deletions cut 1 base from V and 9 bases from J, with 19 bases between. The CDR3 totals 15 residues. CDR3 DNA: TGCGCCAGCAGCCAAGTGCCCCTGAGACAGGCCGCGCAGTACTTC. Translated, it gives CASSQVPLRQAAQYF.

The chain is built from TRBV5-1 and TRBJ1-6; D is possibly TRBD1 (5 bases). V lost 0 bases to trimming and J lost 8 bases, with 12 bases between them. The germline V gene has CDR1 SGHRS and CDR2 YFSETQ. CDR3 length: 15 residues. CDR3 nucleotide sequence: TGCGCCAGCAGCTTGGATGTCGCGGGGGATTCACCCCTCCACTTT. Amino acid sequence: CASSLDVAGDSPLHF.

This chain joins TRBV4-3 and TRBJ2-4, with 7 bases aligning to TRBD2. The germline V gene has CDR1 LGHNA and CDR2 YSLEER. This CDR3 is built from 19 residues. J was trimmed by 0 bases and V by 0 bases; bases with no gene match: 11. CDR3 residues: CASSQELSGREKAKNIQYF. The CDR3 DNA reads as TGCGCCAGCAGCCAAGAGTTGTCAGGGAGGGAGAAAGCCAAAAACATTCAGTACTTC.

The chain recombines TRBV11-3 with TRBJ1-2; D remains unclear. Germline V gives CDR1 SGHNT, CDR2 YENEEA. CDR3 length: 13 residues. V was trimmed by 4 bases and J by 8 bases, leaving 14 bases between them. The CDR3 DNA reads TGTGCCAGCAGCTACGGACGGGTCGCAGGCTACACCTTC. Residues: CASSYGRVAGYTF.

The chain links TRBV2 to TRBJ2-3; maybe TRBD2 (6 bases). The V end lost 4 bases, the J end lost 0 bases, and 8 bases lay between the germline ends. Germline V gene data show CDR1 as SNHLY and CDR2 as FYNNEI. CDR3 length: 14 amino acids. The CDR3 sequence is CASSALASTDTQYF. In nucleotides, the CDR3 is TGTGCCAGCAGTGCACTAGCCAGCACAGATACGCAGTATTTT.

This clone appeared once. The chain carries TRBV18 and TRBJ2-7, with 7 bases aligning to TRBD1. The CDR3 is made up of 15 amino acids. The germline V gene has CDR1 KGHSH and CDR2 LQKENI. J lost 0 bases, V lost 3 bases, and 5 bases had no gene match. CDR3 region: CASSPFRDSSYEQYF. The DNA for the CDR3 is TGTGCCAGCTCACCCTTCCGGGACAGCTCCTACGAGCAGTACTTC.

The chain recombines TRBV5-1 with TRBJ2-3, with D maybe TRBD2 (5 bases). CDR3 size: 16 residues. Trimming pared 0 bases from V and 5 bases from J, leaving 16 bases between. CDR1 is SGHRS, CDR2 YFSETQ, per germline. The CDR3 DNA reads TGCGCCAGCAGCTTGGTTGCGGCCCAAAGCGGAGATACGCAGTATTTT. Protein product: CASSLVAAQSGDTQYF. The full variable domain, in which reference TRBV5-1 and TRBJ2-3 provide the parts outside the CDR3, is KAGVTQTPRYLIKTRGQQVTLSCSPISGHRSVSWYQQTPGQGLQFLFEYFSETQRNKGNFPGRFSGRQFSNSRSEMNVSTLELGDSALYLCASSLVAAQSGDTQYFGPGTRLTVL.

CDR3 amino acids: CASSREIREKLFF. CDR3 sequence (DNA): TGTGCCAGCAGCCGGGAGATACGGGAAAAACTGTTTTTT. The rearrangement joins TRBV14 to TRBJ1-4; the D is unclear. Germline V lookup: CDR1 SGHDN, CDR2 FVKESK. This CDR3 has 13 amino acids. V was clipped by 4 bases and J by 8 bases, with 11 bases between them.

The chain joins TRBV10-3 to TRBJ2-3; D not resolved. There are 13 residues in the CDR3. V was pared by 8 bases and J by 6 bases, with 15 bases between. CDR1 ENHRY and CDR2 SYGVKD come from the germline V gene. CDR3 protein: CAIAFGVLDTQYF. DNA for the CDR3: TGTGCCATCGCCTTTGGGGTGTTGGATACGCAGTATTTT.

The chain employs TRBV25-1 and TRBJ1-4; no definite D call. CDR3 length equals 14 residues. Germline-derived CDR1 and CDR2 are MGHDK and SYGVNS. V was shortened by 7 bases and J by 3 bases, with 12 bases between the two germline ends. CDR3 sequence (DNA): TGTGCCAGCACCCAGTCGGGTTCTAATGAAAAACTGTTTTTT. Translating gives CASTQSGSNEKLFF. Full variable domain (outside the CDR3, taken from reference TRBV25-1 and TRBJ1-4): EADIYQTPRYLVIGTGKKITLECSQTMGHDKMYWYQQDPGMELHLIHYSYGVNSTEKGDLSSESTVSRIRTEHFPLTLESARPSHTSQYLCASTQSGSNEKLFFGSGTQLSVL.

V gene TRBV15 combines with J gene TRBJ2-4; D gene uncertain. V lost 4 bases and J lost 0, with 16 bases in between. Germline V gene lookup returns CDR1 LNHNV and CDR2 YYDKDF (reference sequence). The length of the CDR3 is 17 residues. The CDR3 loop is CATSMGSTPVAKNIQYF. The DNA of the CDR3 is TGTGCCACCAGCATGGGGTCTACTCCTGTAGCCAAAAACATTCAGTACTTC.

A few counts support this clone. V is TRBV10-3 and J is TRBJ1-3, with D uncertain. V dropped 11 bases and J dropped 4 bases, with 12 bases sitting between them. Per germline, CDR1 ENHRY and CDR2 SYGVKD. The CDR3 runs 12 residues. This CDR3 is CASRPEGNTIYF. The CDR3 DNA follows: TGTGCCTCACGGCCAGAGGGAAACACCATATATTTT.

V is TRBV9 and J is TRBJ2-5, with 11 bases aligning to TRBD1. The CDR3 sequence is 15 residues long. Trimming removed 4 bases from V and 5 bases from J; junction bases left unmatched: 7. Germline CDR1 and CDR2: SGDLS and YYNGEE. The CDR3 protein is CASSPGQGAYETQYF. The CDR3 DNA sequence: TGTGCCAGCAGCCCCGGACAGGGGGCTTATGAGACCCAGTACTTC. Full variable domain (missing parts from reference TRBV9 and TRBJ2-5): DSGVTQTPKHLITATGQRVTLRCSPRSGDLSVYWYQQSLDQGLQFLIQYYNGEERAKGNILERFSAQQFPDLHSELNLSSLELGDSALYFCASSPGQGAYETQYFGPGTRLLVL.

The chain combines TRBV7-9 with TRBJ1-2; D may be TRBD1 (5 bases). CDR3 length: 15 amino acids. From germline, CDR1 is SEHNR and CDR2 FQNEAQ (reference sequence). The V end lost 2 bases, the J end lost 4 bases, and 14 bases lay between the germline ends. The CDR3 region has the DNA TGTGCCAGCAGCTTAAGGGGCTTGGAGGGCTATGGCTACACCTTC. This gives the protein CASSLRGLEGYGYTF.

In its sample, this clone was seen once. This chain links TRBV14 with TRBJ2-5, with 7 bases aligning to TRBD1. The J call could be wrong; TRBJ2-7 is a better fit for the DNA end. The CDR3 sequence is 15 residues long. CDR1 and CDR2 (germline): SGHDN, FVKESK. This CDR3 reads CASSQTRQGRYEQYF. The CDR3 DNA reads TGTGCCAGCAGCCAGACCCGACAGGGTCGGTACGAGCAGTACTTC.